The 6 T cell receptor beta chains below come from one sample, sequenced in a study of shared clonotypes between healthy human individuals. TCRdb's table, derived via immunoSEQ multiplex PCR, lists solely in-frame clones and lacks some. Of more than 2,000,000 clones in the sample, approximately 93% are singletons; the top ten hold approximately 0.4%. What was sequenced was naive CD4+ T cells from PBMCs. Subset meaning: CD45RA+ positively selected. These receptors all come from a man between 18 and 29 years old in good health. Some clones in this sample may be carry-over from other donors' samples.

In DNA, the CDR3 is TGCGCCAGCAGCTTGGGCCTAGATGCCAGCGGGAGACGGGAGACCCAGTACTTC. Its translation: CASSLGLDASGRRETQYF. V and J are TRBV5-1 and TRBJ2-5; TRBD2 aligns across 8 bases. CDR1 is SGHRS and CDR2 is YFSETQ in the germline V gene. V shed 0 bases, J shed 5 bases, and the junction held 15 bases outside the gene matches. This CDR3 region has 18 residues.

In the case of this clone: This CDR3 is also generated by other DNA sequences in the sample. V usage is TRBV6-5 and J usage is TRBJ1-1; weak D call: TRBD1 (5 bases). Germline loops: CDR1 MNHEY, CDR2 SVGAGI. The CDR3 covers 13 residues. Trimming cost V 6 bases and J 1 base, with 9 bases left between them. This CDR3 is CASSYGQNTEAFF. The DNA of the CDR3 is TGTGCCAGCAGCTACGGACAGAACACTGAAGCTTTCTTT.

This rearrangement joins TRBV7-8 to TRBJ2-5; D possibly corresponds to TRBD1 (6 bases). CDR3 length equals 14 residues. In germline, CDR1 is SGHVS, CDR2 FQNEAQ. Trimming pared 5 bases from V and 5 bases from J, leaving 15 bases between. For the CDR3, the DNA is TGTGCCAGCAGCCCTGACAGGCTGTGGGAGACCCAGTACTTC. Translating it yields CASSPDRLWETQYF.

In the case of this clone: At one boundary the junction diverges from the germline segment, which might be a read error. The chain couples TRBV11-1 to TRBJ2-7, with D unclear. Germline CDR1 and CDR2: SGHAT and FQDESV (reference sequence). The CDR3 covers 14 residues. Here the CDR3 reads CAGSPKTPTYEQYF. The CDR3 DNA is TGTGCCGGCAGCCCGAAGACACCTACCTACGAGCAGTACTTC.

The genes are TRBV7-3 and TRBJ1-1; D is ambiguous. The CDR3 covers 15 residues. Trimming stripped 2 bases from V and 3 bases from J, with 13 bases between. In germline, CDR1 is SGHTA, CDR2 FQGTGA. The CDR3 DNA sequence: TGTGCCAGCAGCTTATGGCCGGGAAGGGACACTGAAGCTTTCTTT. It translates to CASSLWPGRDTEAFF.

The chain employs TRBV9 and TRBJ2-1, with 12 bases matching TRBD2. The CDR3 is 15 residues long. The germline V gene has CDR1 SGDLS and CDR2 YYNGEE. The trim removed 3 bases at V and 8 bases at J, leaving 6 bases unmatched. The CDR3 bases are TGTGCCAGCAGCGCACGGACTAGCGGGACATATGAGCAGTTCTTC. Its protein is CASSARTSGTYEQFF. Variable domain in full (rest from reference TRBV9 and TRBJ2-1): DSGVTQTPKHLITATGQRVTLRCSPRSGDLSVYWYQQSLDQGLQFLIQYYNGEERAKGNILERFSAQQFPDLHSELNLSSLELGDSALYFCASSARTSGTYEQFFGPGTRLTVL.